Listed here are 21 T cell receptor beta chains from one sample, sequenced in a study of OX40 agonist ivuxolimab in advanced cancers. Using immunoSEQ multiplex PCR, the repertoire was profiled, and TCRdb retains in-frame clones only, with some absent. Of about 47,000 clones listed, roughly 80% are singletons. The sequenced sample was CD4+ or CD8+ T cells sorted from blood, obtained in a trial of the OX40 agonist ivuxolimab. These receptors were collected from an adult with an advanced solid tumor such as melanoma, head and neck, liver or kidney cancer.

This clone was seen a few times. The chain joins TRBV5-1 to TRBJ1-1, with 8 bases lining up with TRBD1. With 4 bases clipped from V and 3 bases from J, the junction kept 5 bases outside the gene matches. CDR1 SGHRS and CDR2 YFSETQ come from the germline V gene. This CDR3 spans 14 amino acids. This CDR3 is CASSIAGGYTEAFF. The CDR3 coding sequence is TGCGCCAGCAGCATAGCAGGGGGCTACACTGAAGCTTTCTTT.

The V call is TRBV13, the J call TRBJ2-1; TRBD1 matches at 9 bases. CDR1 is PRHDT, CDR2 FYEKMQ, per germline (reference sequence). V lost 2 bases, J lost 6 bases, and 5 bases stayed unmatched. The CDR3 has 15 amino acids. The CDR3 is CASSLTGTGSNEQFF. CDR3 in DNA: TGTGCCAGCAGCTTAACCGGGACAGGGAGCAATGAGCAGTTCTTC. The full variable domain, its missing parts supplied by reference TRBV13 and TRBJ2-1, is AAGVIQSPRHLIKEKRETATLKCYPIPRHDTVYWYQQGPGQDPQFLISFYEKMQSDKGSIPDRFSAQQFSDYHSELNMSSLELGDSALYFCASSLTGTGSNEQFFGPGTRLTVL.

This clone was found once. V is TRBV7-2 and J is TRBJ2-5; unclear D gene. The better agreement between TRBJ2-7 and the DNA end casts doubt on the J call. The CDR3 length is 12 residues. CDR1 is SGHTA, CDR2 FQGNSA, per germline. CDR3 residues: CASSFDWGEQYF. The CDR3, as DNA: TGTGCCAGCAGCTTCGACTGGGGCGAGCAGTACTTC.

The chain is built from TRBV9 and TRBJ2-5; D gene unclear. V was shortened by 0 bases and J by 4 bases, with 10 bases between the two germline ends. This CDR3 is 14 amino acids long. CDR1 SGDLS and CDR2 YYNGEE come from the germline V gene. The CDR3 protein is CASSVEGLGETQYF. The CDR3 region has the DNA TGTGCCAGCAGCGTAGAAGGGCTGGGAGAGACCCAGTACTTC.

This clone has only one observation. V usage is TRBV4-2 and J usage is TRBJ1-1; D might be TRBD1 (6 bases). Trimming took off 1 base at V and 3 bases at J, with 15 bases between the two ends. Germline CDR1 is LGHNA and CDR2 is YNFKEQ. This CDR3 is 16 amino acids long. The CDR3 DNA is TGTGCCAGCAGCCAAGGGACGGGACATCAGGACACTGAAGCTTTCTTT. This codes for CASSQGTGHQDTEAFF.

The table lists this clone with a few counts. The chain employs TRBV13 and TRBJ1-2; D call uncertain. V was trimmed by 5 bases and J by 8 bases, leaving 9 bases between them. This CDR3 spans 11 amino acids. Germline V gene lookup returns CDR1 PRHDT and CDR2 FYEKMQ (reference sequence). CDR3 bases: TGTGCCAGCAGCGCCGGTATGGGCTACACCTTC. This encodes CASSAGMGYTF.

The chain carries TRBV27 and TRBJ2-1, with D maybe TRBD2 (5 bases). V lost 8 bases and J 0 bases, leaving 11 bases between the germline ends. This CDR3 is built from 14 residues. Looked up from germline, CDR1 is MNHEY and CDR2 is SMNVEV (reference sequence). CDR3 protein: CASGNRGSYNEQFF. Here the CDR3 DNA reads TGTGCCAGCGGGAATCGGGGCTCCTACAATGAGCAGTTCTTC.

The rearrangement uses TRBV9 and TRBJ2-1; 10 bases align to TRBD2. After removal of 0 bases from V and 5 bases from J, the junction contained 14 bases not matched to a gene. CDR1 SGDLS and CDR2 YYNGEE come from the germline V gene. This CDR3 has 19 amino acids. CDR3 amino acids: CASSVVSPTSGNLDNEQFF. The CDR3 bases are TGTGCCAGCAGCGTAGTAAGTCCTACTAGCGGGAACTTGGACAATGAGCAGTTCTTC.

The chain couples TRBV29-1 to TRBJ2-1; no clear D gene. Germline V gene lookup returns CDR1 SQVTM and CDR2 ANQGSEA. There are 10 residues in the CDR3. Trimming stripped 5 bases from V and 11 bases from J, with 10 bases between. The chain's CDR3 is CSVLEVKQFF. As DNA, the CDR3 is TGCAGCGTTTTAGAAGTTAAGCAGTTCTTC.

The chain links TRBV4-1 to TRBJ1-4; tentative D call: TRBD1 (5 bases). Germline CDR1 and CDR2: MGHRA and YSYEKL. The length of the CDR3 is 13 residues. Trimming removed 7 bases from V and 6 bases from J, with 12 bases in between. The CDR3 DNA sequence: TGCGCCAGCAACTGGAGGGGAGATGAAAAACTGTTTTTT. The encoded protein is CASNWRGDEKLFF.

V and J are TRBV10-2 and TRBJ1-5; 7 positions agree with TRBD1. Germline lookup yields CDR1 WSHSY and CDR2 SAAADI. V shed 3 bases and J 7 bases; nucleotides not matched to a gene: 6. There are 14 residues in the CDR3. DNA of the CDR3: TGCGCCAGCAGTGACCCTATAGGGGGCCAGCCCCAGCATTTT. This codes for CASSDPIGGQPQHF.

This chain uses TRBV5-6 with TRBJ1-2, with D possibly being TRBD1 (6 bases). CDR3 length: 16 residues. V was shortened by 0 bases and J by 4 bases, with 16 bases between the two germline ends. Per the germline V gene, CDR1 is SGHDT and CDR2 is YYEEEE. The CDR3 DNA reads as TGTGCCAGCAGCTTGGGCCCACAAGGGGGGAGCTATGGCTACACCTTC. Translating gives CASSLGPQGGSYGYTF.

This chain links TRBV29-1 with TRBJ2-3, with 8 bases fitting TRBD2. With 1 base clipped from V and 6 bases from J, the junction kept 15 bases outside the gene matches. Germline V CDR1 and CDR2: SQVTM, ANQGSEA. The CDR3 covers 17 residues. In DNA form, the CDR3 reads TGCAGCGTTGAAGGGTCAGAAACAGCGGGAGTGGGTGATACGCAGTATTTT. It is translated as CSVEGSETAGVGDTQYF.

CDR3 sequence: CAWSLGADYGYTF. The CDR3 DNA sequence: TGTGCCTGGAGTTTAGGGGCGGACTATGGCTACACCTTC. This chain connects TRBV30 to TRBJ1-2; the D gene is possibly TRBD1 (5 bases). Trimming pared 2 bases from V and 3 bases from J, leaving 10 bases between. This CDR3 region has 13 residues. In germline, CDR1 is GTSNPN, CDR2 SVGIG (reference sequence). The variable domain in full, with the rest retrieved from reference TRBV30 and TRBJ1-2, is SQTIHQWPATLVQPVGSPLSLECTVEGTSNPNLYWYRQAAGRGLQLLFYSVGIGQISSEVPQNLSASRPQDRQFILSSKKLLLSDSGFYLCAWSLGADYGYTFGSGTRLTVV.

The chain uses TRBV9 and TRBJ2-5; TRBD1 might be the D (6 bases). The V gene's germline CDR1 is SGDLS and CDR2 YYNGEE. Trimming removed 1 base from V and 1 base from J, with 14 bases in between. The CDR3 extends over 16 amino acids. This CDR3 is CASSVKSGDGQETQYF. The CDR3 DNA sequence: TGTGCCAGCAGCGTAAAGTCAGGGGATGGCCAAGAGACCCAGTACTTC. Combining the CDR3 with reference TRBV9 and TRBJ2-5 gives the whole variable domain DSGVTQTPKHLITATGQRVTLRCSPRSGDLSVYWYQQSLDQGLQFLIQYYNGEERAKGNILERFSAQQFPDLHSELNLSSLELGDSALYFCASSVKSGDGQETQYFGPGTRLLVL.

CDR3 in amino acids: CASSRWTSGNQETQYF. The CDR3, as DNA: TGCGCCAGCAGCCGTTGGACTAGCGGGAACCAAGAGACCCAGTACTTC. The gene calls are TRBV5-1 and TRBJ2-5, with 12 bases lining up with TRBD2. The CDR3 has 16 residues. The germline CDR1 and CDR2 sequences are SGHRS and YFSETQ. After removal of 4 bases from V and 0 bases from J, the junction contained 4 bases not matched to a gene.

J is TRBJ2-1 and V is TRBV28; 8 bases are shared with TRBD2. This CDR3 spans 14 amino acids. In germline, CDR1 is MDHEN, CDR2 SYDVKM. The trim removed 8 bases at V and 4 bases at J, leaving 7 bases unmatched. Here the CDR3 reads CASGGGRRYNEQFF. The CDR3 DNA reads as TGTGCCAGCGGCGGGGGGCGAAGGTACAATGAGCAGTTCTTC.

The V and J genes are TRBV5-8 and TRBJ1-1; D is ambiguous. The V gene lost 2 bases and the J gene lost 1 base, with 12 bases spanning the gap. The CDR3 covers 15 residues. The germline V gene encodes CDR1 SGHTS and CDR2 YDEGEE. CDR3: CASSLGISGNTEAFF. The CDR3 DNA sequence: TGTGCCAGCAGCTTAGGGATCAGCGGGAACACTGAAGCTTTCTTT.

The chain couples TRBV5-6 to TRBJ2-7; D perhaps matches TRBD1 (5 bases). V shed 4 bases and J shed 4 bases, with 9 bases lying between them. This CDR3 has 12 amino acids. Germline CDR1 is SGHDT and CDR2 is YYEEEE. The CDR3 here is CASSRKGYEQYF. As DNA, the CDR3 is TGTGCCAGCAGCCGTAAGGGGTACGAGCAGTACTTC.

This clone was picked up one time. The rearrangement links TRBV4-1 to TRBJ1-5; 9 positions match TRBD1. This CDR3 contains 14 residues. Germline V lookup: CDR1 MGHRA, CDR2 YSYEKL. The ends lost 3 bases at V and 6 bases at J; junction bases unmatched: 3. The CDR3 DNA is TGCGCCAGCAGCCAGGACAGGGGCGGTCAGCCCCAGCATTTT. This encodes CASSQDRGGQPQHF.

The chain links TRBV27 to TRBJ1-1, with D perhaps matching TRBD1 (5 bases). Germline values: CDR1 MNHEY, CDR2 SMNVEV (reference sequence). The V and J ends lost 3 bases and 4 bases respectively, with 12 bases between them. This CDR3 region has 14 residues. In DNA, the CDR3 is TGTGCCAGCAGTTTGAGGGGAACGAGCACTGAAGCTTTCTTT. Protein product: CASSLRGTSTEAFF.